What follows is one TCR beta chain and its context. The data originate from a study of blood T cells in healthy people across ages. Germline CDR1 is SEHNR and CDR2 is FQNEAQ (reference sequence). CDR3 length equals 15 residues. V lost 6 bases, J lost 0 bases, and 5 bases stayed unmatched. A sample-barcoded 5' primer and a J-beta primer mix were used in a second PCR of roughly 7 to 11 cycles. Each CDR3 protein is one row after TCRdb ran MiXCR on the 5' RACE reads. This table holds about 1 million distinct CDR3 sequences, 40% to 55% found once. This receptor was obtained from a woman aged 60 to 75 in good health. The V gene is TRBV7-9, the J gene TRBJ2-7, with 10 positions matching TRBD2. Sequenced input: blood. DNA of the CDR3: TGTGCCAGCAGTAGCGGGAGGCTCACCTCCTACGAGCAGTACTTC. It yields the protein CASSSGRLTSYEQYF.